A single sample is the source of the 5 T cell receptor beta chains below, sequenced in a study of T cell repertoires in cytomegalovirus infection. No antigen has been identified for these receptors. TCRdb re-called the reads through MiXCR, storing one row per CDR3 protein. The sample consists of around 300,000 distinct CDR3 sequences, about 25% of them appearing once. Sequenced here: cultured PBMCs, sampled from culture after CMV antigen stimulation. These receptor sequences come from a human donor in good health (CMV status not recorded). Some clones in this sample may be carry-over from other donors' samples.

V usage is TRBV5-5 and J usage is TRBJ2-7, with D tentatively TRBD1 or TRBD2 (5 bases each). CDR1 is SGHKS, CDR2 YYEKEE, per germline (reference sequence). The ends were cut back, 4 bases at V and 2 bases at J, with 13 bases in the middle. This CDR3 has 14 residues. The CDR3 coding sequence is TGTGCCAGCAGCCGAGAGGGGTCTGCCTACGAGCAGTACGTC. Its protein is CASSREGSAYEQYV.

V usage is TRBV18 and J usage is TRBJ1-1; D remains unclear. The CDR3 has 18 residues. CDR1 and CDR2 (germline): KGHSH, LQKENI. V lost 1 base and J 5 bases, leaving 23 bases between the germline ends. CDR3 sequence reads: CASSPQNTHSQKGTEAFF. In DNA, the CDR3 is TGTGCCAGCTCACCACAAAACACCCACTCCCAAAAAGGTACTGAAGCTTTCTTT.

The chain employs TRBV7-9 and TRBJ2-7; no clear D. Deletions cut 5 bases from V and 6 bases from J, with 17 bases between. This CDR3 spans 14 amino acids. CDR1 is SEHNR, CDR2 FQNEAQ, per germline (reference sequence). The DNA for the CDR3 is TGTGCCAGCAGCCCCTGGGAAGGGCTACCCGAGCAGTACTTC. Amino acid sequence: CASSPWEGLPEQYF.

The chain is built from TRBV3-1 and TRBJ2-7; D possibly corresponds to TRBD1 (6 bases). The CDR3 runs 14 residues. The V end lost 4 bases, the J end lost 0 bases, and 10 bases lay between the germline ends. CDR1 LGHDT and CDR2 YNNKEL come from the germline V gene (reference sequence). The CDR3 here is CASSRGGNSYEQYF. For the CDR3, the DNA is TGTGCCAGCAGCCGAGGGGGTAACTCCTACGAGCAGTACTTC.

The V gene is TRBV5-4, the J gene TRBJ1-2, with 7 bases identical to TRBD1. Germline CDR1 reads SGHNT; CDR2 reads YYREEE (reference sequence). CDR3 length: 13 residues. The junction had 6 bases not matched to a gene; V was cut back by 4 bases and J by 6 bases. CDR3 in amino acids: CASSPKGQNGYTF. CDR3 sequence (DNA): TGTGCCAGCAGCCCCAAGGGACAGAATGGCTACACCTTC.